Each of the 27 T cell receptor beta chains below was sequenced from the same sample in a study of CD8+CD57+ T cells in acquired aplastic anemia. Investigators profiled TCR beta VDJ and CDR3 from genomic DNA template. TCRdb reprocessed the reads with MiXCR, giving one entry per CDR3 protein. Found here are 400,000 to 450,000 distinct CDR3 sequences, 55% to 70% of them singletons; the top ten hold 4%. Sequenced input: sorted CD4+, CD8+, or CD8+CD57+ T cells (not recorded which) from PBMCs. The receptors derive from a human donor in good health, serving as a control.

The V and J genes are TRBV7-2 and TRBJ2-5; TRBD2 is a possible D gene (7 bases). V was clipped by 3 bases and J by 10 bases, with 24 bases between them. CDR1 and CDR2 (germline): SGHTA, FQGNSA. This CDR3 contains 16 residues. The CDR3 DNA reads as TGTGCCAGCAGCTTGGCGGGGTCCGGGGGGCAGGACATCCAGTACTTC. Translated, it gives CASSLAGSGGQDIQYF.

Details on this clonotype: At one of its ends the junction is not consistent with the germline gene, which may arise from a read error. CDR3 region: CASSQPGQESSYEQYF. The DNA for the CDR3 is TGCGCCAGCAGCCAACCGGGACAGGAGAGCTCCTACGAGCAGTACTTC. This chain links TRBV11-1 with TRBJ2-7; 8 bases map to TRBD1. This CDR3 is built from 16 residues. Germline CDR1 is SGHAT and CDR2 is FQDESV (reference sequence).

A word on this clonotype: At one end, the junction sequence differs from germline, possibly due to a read error. V gene TRBV7-9 combines with J gene TRBJ1-2; D is possibly TRBD1 (6 bases). In germline, CDR1 is SEHNR, CDR2 FQNEAQ (reference sequence). There are 13 residues in the CDR3. In DNA form, the CDR3 reads TGTGCCAGCACCATTGGCGGGGGGGCCCATGAGCAGTTC. Encoded protein: CASTIGGGAHEQF.

This clonotype was detected many times. V is TRBV5-4 and J is TRBJ2-3; no clear D gene. The ends were cut back, 5 bases at V and 4 bases at J, with 8 bases in the middle. Germline loops: CDR1 SGHNT, CDR2 YYREEE (reference sequence). The CDR3 totals 12 residues. The CDR3 DNA reads TGTGCCAGCAGAGAAAGGGCAGATACGCAGTATTTT. Its translation: CASRERADTQYF. The variable domain in full, with the rest retrieved from reference TRBV5-4 and TRBJ2-3, is ETGVTQSPTHLIKTRGQQVTLRCSSQSGHNTVSWYQQALGQGPQFIFQYYREEENGRGNFPPRFSGLQFPNYSSELNVNALELDDSALYLCASRERADTQYFGPGTRLTVL.

This clonotype was seen more than once but under ten times. The chain uses TRBV18 and TRBJ2-7; D could derive from TRBD1 or TRBD2 (5 bases each). Trimming pared 3 bases from V and 0 bases from J, leaving 12 bases between. This CDR3 spans 15 amino acids. Germline-derived CDR1 and CDR2 are KGHSH and LQKENI. The CDR3 loop is CASSPGAALSYEQYF. DNA for the CDR3: TGTGCCAGCTCACCCGGGGCTGCCCTCTCCTACGAGCAGTACTTC.

The J gene is TRBJ1-2, the V gene TRBV20-1, with 8 bases aligning to TRBD1. Trimming cost V 6 bases and J 4 bases; bases outside gene matches: 4. Germline CDR1 and CDR2: DFQATT and SNEGSKA (reference sequence). The length of the CDR3 is 12 residues. As DNA, the CDR3 is TGCAGTGCCCCGGACAGGGTCTATGGCTACACCTTC. Protein: CSAPDRVYGYTF.

The gene calls are TRBV7-3 and TRBJ2-5; 11 bases are shared with TRBD1. V was pared by 0 bases and J by 14 bases, with 11 bases of the junction left unmatched. Germline V gene lookup returns CDR1 SGHTA and CDR2 FQGTGA. This CDR3 spans 15 amino acids. CDR3 DNA sequence: TGTGCCAGCAGCTTAACTTCCGGGACAGGGGGTCTCCACTACTTC. This codes for CASSLTSGTGGLHYF.

V is TRBV12-3 or TRBV12-4 and J is TRBJ2-5, with 11 bases lining up with TRBD1. The CDR3 contains 16 residues. The V segment lost 3 bases and the J segment 5 bases; nucleotides outside the gene matches: 8. The CDR3 region has the DNA TGTGCCAGCAGTTTTGGGACAGGGGGGGCACAGGAGACCCAGTACTTC. This codes for CASSFGTGGAQETQYF.

This clonotype was detected a few times. This may arise from a read error, as a much more abundant clone is one base away. CDR3 loop: CASSVSTNTEALF. The CDR3 coding sequence is TGTGCCAGCAGCGTAAGTACGAACACTGAAGCTCTCTTT. The rearrangement uses TRBV9 and TRBJ1-1; D not certain. Germline V lookup: CDR1 SGDLS, CDR2 YYNGEE. The CDR3 runs 13 residues. Full variable domain (outside the CDR3, taken from reference TRBV9 and TRBJ1-1): DSGVTQTPKHLITATGQRVTLRCSPRSGDLSVYWYQQSLDQGLQFLIQYYNGEERAKGNILERFSAQQFPDLHSELNLSSLELGDSALYFCASSVSTNTEALFGQGTRLTVV.

This clonotype was recorded a few times. One end of the junction is discordant with germline, which a read error may explain. V gene TRBV29-1 combines with J gene TRBJ1-5, with D perhaps TRBD1 (6 bases). Germline V gene sequence: CDR1 SQVTM, CDR2 ANQGSEA. The CDR3 is 14 residues long. The CDR3: CSVVWTDPNQLQHF. DNA of the CDR3: TGCAGCGTTGTGTGGACAGACCCCAATCAGCTCCAGCATTTT.

The chain has TRBV20-1 and TRBJ1-1, with unresolved D. This CDR3 has 13 residues. Looked up from germline, CDR1 is DFQATT and CDR2 is SNEGSKA (reference sequence). V was trimmed by 8 bases and J by 7 bases, leaving 20 bases between them. CDR3 protein: CSSQGAIEGEAFF. The CDR3, as DNA: TGCAGTTCGCAAGGTGCGATCGAGGGTGAAGCTTTCTTT.

Note on this clonotype: Compared with germline, one end of the junction differs, possibly owing to a read error. V usage is TRBV9 and J usage is TRBJ2-7, with 7 bases that match TRBD1. CDR1 is SGDLS, CDR2 YYNGEE, per germline. This CDR3 is 14 amino acids long. CDR3: CASSLQGPQPQHFF. CDR3 DNA: TGTGCCAGCAGTTTACAGGGGCCTCAGCCCCAGCATTTCTTC.

V is TRBV7-8 and J is TRBJ2-1, with 11 bases matching TRBD2. The CDR3 length is 15 residues. The V segment lost 1 base and the J segment 6 bases; nucleotides outside the gene matches: 2. CDR1 is SGHVS and CDR2 is FQNEAQ in the germline V gene. The DNA of the CDR3 is TGTGCCAGCAGCTTAGATGGGACTAGCGGCAATGAGCAGTTCTTC. This encodes CASSLDGTSGNEQFF.

Concerning this clonotype: This clone may be a read error of a much larger clone one base away. The chain has TRBV6-1 and TRBJ1-4; tentatively, D is TRBD1 (5 bases). Germline V gene sequence: CDR1 MNHNS, CDR2 SASEGT. This CDR3 contains 14 residues. The CDR3, as DNA: TGTGCCAGCAGTGAAGTGCGTCAGGGTGGCAAACTGTCTTTT. Translating gives CASSEVRQGGKLSF.

This clonotype was seen at least ten times. The CDR3 sequence: CASTTAGTRGTQYF. As DNA, the CDR3 is TGTGCCAGCACCACCGCCGGGACTAGGGGTACGCAGTATTTT. This chain uses TRBV12-3 or TRBV12-4 with TRBJ2-3, with TRBD2 matching 8 bases. V dropped 7 bases and J dropped 8; count of bases not matched to a gene: 11. The CDR3 has 14 residues.

This clonotype was seen ten or more times. CDR3 DNA: TGTGCCAGCAGCTTAGGGGCAGGGCCCTCGTTGGAGACCCAGTACTTC. Residues: CASSLGAGPSLETQYF. This chain joins TRBV7-2 and TRBJ2-5, with D possibly TRBD1 on 5 matching bases. The CDR3 totals 16 residues. Trimming stripped 1 base from V and 5 bases from J, with 17 bases between. From germline, CDR1 is SGHTA and CDR2 FQGNSA.

Notes on this clonotype: A much larger clonotype is one base distant, so this may be a read error. J is TRBJ1-1 and V is TRBV12-3 or TRBV12-4, with a tentative D call TRBD1 (6 bases). V shed 3 bases and J shed 0 bases, with 11 bases lying between them. CDR3 length equals 15 residues. CDR3 region: CASSFAGGLNTEAFF. CDR3 bases: TGTGCCAGCAGTTTTGCGGGGGGGCTGAACACTGAAGCTTTCTTT.

The CDR3 loop reads CASSPAGQGRNEQFF. The CDR3 coding sequence is TGTGCCAGCAGCCCGGCGGGACAGGGGAGAAATGAGCAGTTCTTC. The J gene is TRBJ2-1, the V gene TRBV12-3 or TRBV12-4; TRBD1 agrees at 10 bases. The CDR3 length is 15 residues. J was trimmed by 7 bases and V by 6 bases; bases with no gene match: 9.

V gene TRBV20-1 combines with J gene TRBJ2-7; no clear D. V was cut by 0 bases and J by 0 bases, with 9 bases left in between. The germline V gene encodes CDR1 DFQATT and CDR2 SNEGSKA (reference sequence). The CDR3 spans 14 residues. The CDR3 is CSAREAGSSYEQYF. The CDR3 DNA reads as TGCAGTGCTAGAGAGGCAGGCAGCTCCTACGAGCAGTACTTC.

This clonotype was picked up one time. This sequence joins TRBV7-8 and TRBJ1-1; 7 positions agree with TRBD1. Germline CDR1 reads SGHVS; CDR2 reads FQNEAQ. The CDR3 length is 15 residues. The V gene end was trimmed by 5 bases and the J gene end by 13 bases; junction bases not matched to a gene: 19. CDR3 residues: CASSGTGAAEAVFFF. CDR3 DNA sequence: TGTGCCAGCAGCGGCACAGGGGCCGCTGAAGCTGTCTTTTTCTTT.

This clonotype appeared many times. The gene calls are TRBV20-1 and TRBJ2-1, with unresolved D. Trimming removed 5 bases from V and 7 bases from J, with 9 bases in between. CDR1 DFQATT and CDR2 SNEGSKA come from the germline V gene (reference sequence). CDR3 size: 11 residues. In DNA, the CDR3 is TGCAGTGCTCGGTATTGGAATGAGCAGTTCTTC. Protein sequence: CSARYWNEQFF.

Worth noting for this clonotype: Mismatch with germline at one junction end may stem from a read error. This chain links TRBV7-7 with TRBJ2-5; D perhaps matches TRBD2 (7 bases). CDR1 is SSHAT, CDR2 FNYEAQ, per germline (reference sequence). The CDR3 length is 15 residues. CDR3 nucleotide sequence: TGTGCTAGCAGCTTAGGACCCAGGGGCGGGAGCTACGAGTACTTC. This sequence encodes CASSLGPRGGSYEYF.

Notes on this clonotype: Germline is not matched at one junction end, which may reflect a read error. V usage is TRBV7-9 and J usage is TRBJ1-4, with TRBD1 matching over 7 bases. This CDR3 region has 14 residues. Germline V lookup: CDR1 SEHNR, CDR2 FQNEAQ (reference sequence). CDR3 amino acids: CASSPGQLNDKLFF. The CDR3 DNA reads TGTGCCAGCAGTCCGGGACAGCTTAATGACAAACTGTTTTTT.

J is TRBJ1-1 and V is TRBV7-2; perhaps TRBD1 as D (5 bases). Deletions cut 2 bases from V and 13 bases from J, with 23 bases between. Germline CDR1 SGHTA, CDR2 FQGNSA. This CDR3 spans 15 amino acids. Here the CDR3 reads CASSLPASGGVQYFF. CDR3 nucleotide sequence: TGTGCCAGCAGCTTACCCGCTAGCGGGGGGGTGCAGTATTTCTTT.

This clonotype was seen a few times. The V and J genes are TRBV6-4 and TRBJ1-2, with D possibly matching TRBD1 (6 bases). CDR1 is MRHNA, CDR2 SNTAGT, per germline. V lost 6 bases, J lost 4 bases, and 15 bases lay in between. The CDR3 contains 14 residues. This CDR3 reads CASRKQGEGYGYTF. The CDR3 DNA reads TGTGCCAGCAGGAAACAGGGAGAAGGCTATGGCTACACCTTC.

This chain connects TRBV7-6 to TRBJ1-1, with D possibly matching TRBD1 (6 bases). The V end lost 0 bases, the J end lost 3 bases, and 17 bases lay between the germline ends. The CDR3 consists of 17 residues. Looked up from germline, CDR1 is SGHVS and CDR2 is FNYEAQ. This CDR3 reads CASSLATGGLEDTEAFF. The CDR3, as DNA: TGTGCCAGCAGCTTAGCTACGGGGGGGCTGGAGGACACTGAAGCTTTCTTT.

Ten or more counts support this clonotype. V gene TRBV7-8 combines with J gene TRBJ2-2; 8 nucleotides match TRBD2. CDR1 SGHVS and CDR2 FQNEAQ come from the germline V gene. The length of the CDR3 is 13 residues. V trimming: 5 bases; J trimming: 6 bases; junction bases outside the gene matches: 2. CDR3 in amino acids: CASSSGGPGELFF. CDR3 nucleotide sequence: TGTGCCAGCAGCAGCGGGGGCCCCGGGGAGCTGTTTTTT.